This is a list of T cell receptor beta chains from one sample in a study of OX40 agonist ivuxolimab in advanced cancers. Generated by immunoSEQ multiplex PCR, the TCRdb table keeps only in-frame clones and is missing some. The sample consists of about 140,000 clones, about 93% of them appearing once. Sample: CD4+ or CD8+ T cells sorted from blood, taken in a trial of the OX40 agonist ivuxolimab. These receptors originate from an adult with an advanced solid tumor such as melanoma, head and neck, liver or kidney cancer. The CDR3 runs from the conserved cysteine through the conserved F or W. Each record gives: CDR3 protein, CDR3 DNA, clone size, CDR3 length, V gene, J gene, D gene. D genes are given only for firm matches. Size tells how often a clone was seen (once, few, many) or the class of an expanded clone, and some rows leave it out.

CASSLESLVAAYEQYF	TGTGCCAGCAGCTTAGAGTCGTTGGTGGCGGCATACGAGCAGTACTTC	-	16	TRBV7-2	TRBJ2-7	-
CASSRQGAGTEAFF	TGTGCCAGCAGTCGACAGGGGGCGGGTACTGAAGCTTTCTTT	-	14	TRBV28	TRBJ1-1	TRBD1
CASSSGTGNQPQHF	TGTGCCAGCAGCTCTGGGACAGGGAACCAGCCCCAGCATTTT	-	14	TRBV7-2	TRBJ1-5	TRBD1
CASSLVLANTEAFF	TGTGCCAGCAGCTTAGTCTTGGCGAACACTGAAGCTTTCTTT	once	14	TRBV7-2	TRBJ1-1	-
CAISESPGRGEQYF	TGTGCCATCAGTGAGTCTCCAGGTCGGGGCGAGCAGTACTTC	-	14	TRBV6-5	TRBJ2-7	-
CASSPFGVGETQYF	TGTGCCAGCTCACCGTTCGGGGTTGGAGAGACCCAGTACTTC	-	14	TRBV18	TRBJ2-5	-
CASSYSGRGYGYTF	TGTGCCAGCAGTTACTCCGGCAGGGGGTATGGCTACACCTTC	-	14	TRBV6-5	TRBJ1-2	TRBD1
CSVEWIKRLGYTF	TGCAGCGTTGAGTGGATAAAACGTTTGGGCTACACCTTC	once	13	TRBV29-1	TRBJ1-2	-
CASSLRWGSVTPKQEKLFF	TGTGCCAGCAGCTTACGTTGGGGCAGCGTGACACCCAAACAAGAAAAACTGTTTTTT	-	19	TRBV7-2	TRBJ1-4	-
CASSGGRPDTQYF	TGTGCCAGCAGCGGTGGCAGACCAGATACGCAGTATTTT	-	13	TRBV9	TRBJ2-3	-
CASSVEAFLNTEAFF	TGTGCCAGCAGCGTAGAGGCGTTCCTGAACACTGAAGCTTTCTTT	few	15	TRBV9	TRBJ1-1	-
CASSECGGAFSYEQYF	TGTGCCAGCAGCGAATGTGGGGGGGCATTCTCCTACGAGCAGTACTTC	once	16	TRBV5-4	TRBJ2-7	-
CATPGGREGKDTQYF	TGTGCCACCCCTGGGGGGCGGGAGGGGAAAGATACGCAGTATTTT	-	15	TRBV28	TRBJ2-3	TRBD2
CASTGTGANTGELFF	TGTGCCAGCACCGGGACAGGGGCAAACACCGGGGAGCTGTTTTTT	-	15	TRBV6-1	TRBJ2-2	TRBD1
CATKNPPQETQYF	TGTGCCACAAAAAATCCTCCCCAAGAGACCCAGTACTTC	-	13	TRBV19	TRBJ2-5	-
CASSQDRSNQPQHF	TGTGCCAGCAGTCAAGACAGGAGCAATCAGCCCCAGCATTTT	-	14	TRBV6-5	TRBJ1-5	-
CASSQGQIATNEKLFF	TGTGCCAGCAGCCAAGGGCAGATAGCAACTAATGAAAAACTGTTTTTT	-	16	TRBV5-4	TRBJ1-4	-
CASSVRDSAKGLFF	TGTGCCAGCAGTGTTCGGGACAGTGCTAAAGGGCTGTTTTTT	-	14	TRBV6-1	TRBJ1-4	TRBD1
CASSIGGGAAYGQYF	TGTGCCAGTAGTATAGGCGGGGGTGCCGCATACGGGCAGTACTTC	-	15	TRBV19	TRBJ2-7	TRBD2
CASSKPGQSYEQYF	TGTGCCAGCAGTAAGCCGGGACAGTCCTACGAGCAGTACTTC	-	14	TRBV28	TRBJ2-7	TRBD1
CASRFSSNNEAFF	TGTGCCAGCAGGTTCTCCAGTAATAATGAAGCTTTCTTT	-	13	TRBV2	TRBJ1-1	-
CASSQGRGTVNTGELFF	TGTGCCAGCAGCCAAGGTCGTGGGACAGTGAACACCGGGGAGCTGTTTTTT	-	17	TRBV4-2	TRBJ2-2	TRBD1
CSVAGTATYGYTF	TGCAGCGTTGCCGGGACAGCCACTTATGGCTACACCTTC	-	13	TRBV29-1	TRBJ1-2	TRBD1
CASSPGASGYYEQYF	TGTGCCAGCAGCCCCGGCGCTTCGGGGTACTACGAGCAGTACTTC	-	15	TRBV7-8	TRBJ2-7	-